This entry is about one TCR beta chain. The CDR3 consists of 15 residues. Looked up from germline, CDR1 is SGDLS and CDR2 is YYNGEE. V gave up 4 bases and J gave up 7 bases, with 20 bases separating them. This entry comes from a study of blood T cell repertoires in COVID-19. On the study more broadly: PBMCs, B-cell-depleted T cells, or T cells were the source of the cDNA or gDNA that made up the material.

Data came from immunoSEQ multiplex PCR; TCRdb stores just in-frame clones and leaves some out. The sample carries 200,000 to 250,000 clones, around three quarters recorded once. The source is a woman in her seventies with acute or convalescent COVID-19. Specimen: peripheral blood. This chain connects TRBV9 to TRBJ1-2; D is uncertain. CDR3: CASSLTGGALGGYTF. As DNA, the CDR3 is TGTGCCAGCAGCCTGACGGGTGGTGCTTTAGGTGGCTACACCTTC. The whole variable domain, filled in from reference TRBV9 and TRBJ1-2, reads DSGVTQTPKHLITATGQRVTLRCSPRSGDLSVYWYQQSLDQGLQFLIQYYNGEERAKGNILERFSAQQFPDLHSELNLSSLELGDSALYFCASSLTGGALGGYTFGSGTRLTVV.